The sequence of this T cell receptor beta chain was determined in a study of T cell changes during pregnancy in multiple sclerosis. The data were produced by immunoSEQ multiplex PCR, yet TCRdb's version contains in-frame clones alone and is incomplete. Of approximately 110,000 clones listed, roughly 90% are singletons. CDR1 is SGHVS and CDR2 is FNYEAQ in the germline V gene. The CDR3 is 13 amino acids. V was cut by 5 bases and J by 5 bases, with 12 bases left in between. The specimen comprised peripheral blood, sampled after pregnancy. The sequence derives from a female donor with multiple sclerosis, enrolled in a pregnancy study. The rearrangement links TRBV7-6 to TRBJ1-1; possibly TRBD1 for D (6 bases). For the CDR3, the DNA is TGTGCCAGCAGCCCCCCAGGGGTAACTGAAGCTTTCTTT. It specifies CASSPPGVTEAFF.